This TCR beta chain was sequenced in a study of T cells after yellow fever vaccination. V lost 1 base and J lost 4, with 10 bases in between. Per germline, CDR1 GTSNPN and CDR2 SVGIG (reference sequence). This CDR3 spans 13 amino acids. This clonotype occurred a few times. TCRdb re-called the 5' RACE reads through MiXCR, storing one row per CDR3 protein. The sample has 300,000 or so distinct CDR3 sequences; roughly 4% are singletons. The sample here was PBMCs, taken 5 days after the yellow fever booster vaccination. This sequence originates from a man aged 18 to 30 who received the YFV17D yellow fever vaccine. The chain recombines TRBV30 with TRBJ1-1; D unclear. The CDR3: CAWSANAGTEAFF. The CDR3 DNA follows: TGTGCCTGGAGTGCGAATGCGGGCACTGAAGCTTTCTTT.